Listed below are T cell receptor beta chains from one sample, sequenced in a study of OX40 agonist ivuxolimab in advanced cancers. Sequenced by immunoSEQ multiplex PCR; TCRdb stores in-frame clones only, minus some. The table lists 90,000 to 100,000 clones, 85% to 90% of them singletons. The sample in question was CD4+ or CD8+ T cells sorted from blood, obtained in a trial of the OX40 agonist ivuxolimab. The receptors were gathered from an adult with an advanced solid tumor such as melanoma, head and neck, liver or kidney cancer. Both conserved end residues are part of each CDR3. Fields, in order: D gene, J gene, clone size, V gene, CDR3 DNA, CDR3 protein. D genes are given only for firm matches. Size values are once, few and many counts, or a class for expanded clones, and some rows have none.

d_gene: NA; j_gene: TRBJ2-7; abundance: NA; v_gene: TRBV4-2; CDR3nt: TGTGCCAGCAGCCAATTCGACGGGACCTCCTACGAGCAGTACTTC; CDR3aa: CASSQFDGTSYEQYF
d_gene: NA; j_gene: TRBJ1-2; abundance: NA; v_gene: TRBV5-4; CDR3nt: TGTGCCAGCAGCTTGGGTTTGAGGGGCCGGTATGGCTACACCTTC; CDR3aa: CASSLGLRGRYGYTF
d_gene: NA; j_gene: TRBJ2-3; abundance: NA; v_gene: TRBV30; CDR3nt: TGTGCCTGGAGTGTAGAAGGGACTCCGCAGTATTTT; CDR3aa: CAWSVEGTPQYF
d_gene: NA; j_gene: TRBJ1-6; abundance: few; v_gene: TRBV10-3; CDR3nt: TGTGCCATCAGTGAGACCCAGGATAATTCACCCCTCCACTTT; CDR3aa: CAISETQDNSPLHF
d_gene: TRBD1; j_gene: TRBJ1-4; abundance: NA; v_gene: TRBV5-6; CDR3nt: TGTGCCAGCAGCTGGGGGCCTACAGGGGGCGGTAATGAAAAACTGTTTTTT; CDR3aa: CASSWGPTGGGNEKLFF
d_gene: TRBD1; j_gene: TRBJ2-7; abundance: NA; v_gene: TRBV18; CDR3nt: TGTGCCAGCTCACCCTCCCGGACAGGGTCCTCCTACGAGCAGTACTTC; CDR3aa: CASSPSRTGSSYEQYF
d_gene: TRBD2; j_gene: TRBJ2-5; abundance: NA; v_gene: TRBV25-1; CDR3nt: TGTGCCAGCAGTGAATTGGGCCGGGGTAGCGGGGGATTGGAGACCCAGTACTTC; CDR3aa: CASSELGRGSGGLETQYF
d_gene: TRBD2; j_gene: TRBJ2-3; abundance: NA; v_gene: TRBV15; CDR3nt: TGTGCCACCAGCAGTCCTAGCGGGAGCTTAGATACGCAGTATTTT; CDR3aa: CATSSPSGSLDTQYF
d_gene: NA; j_gene: TRBJ1-2; abundance: NA; v_gene: TRBV14; CDR3nt: TGTGCCAGCAGCCCGCCGGCAGGGAACTATGGCTACACCTTC; CDR3aa: CASSPPAGNYGYTF
d_gene: NA; j_gene: TRBJ1-5; abundance: NA; v_gene: TRBV19; CDR3nt: TGTGCCAGTAGTATACCCACACACCGTAGCAATCAGCCCCAGCATTTT; CDR3aa: CASSIPTHRSNQPQHF
d_gene: NA; j_gene: TRBJ2-7; abundance: NA; v_gene: TRBV28; CDR3nt: TGTGCCAGCAGTTTATCGGACCACTACGAGCAGTACTTC; CDR3aa: CASSLSDHYEQYF
d_gene: TRBD1; j_gene: TRBJ2-7; abundance: NA; v_gene: TRBV18; CDR3nt: TGTGCCAGCTCACCACGGCAGGGGGCGCAGAACTACGAGCAGTACTTC; CDR3aa: CASSPRQGAQNYEQYF
d_gene: TRBD1; j_gene: TRBJ2-2; abundance: NA; v_gene: TRBV5-6; CDR3nt: TGTGCCAGCAGCTTCGGGACAGGCAACACCGGGGAGCTGTTTTTT; CDR3aa: CASSFGTGNTGELFF
d_gene: NA; j_gene: TRBJ1-5; abundance: NA; v_gene: TRBV18; CDR3nt: TGTGCCAGCTCTACGTCCAGTTATAATAGCAATCAGCCCCAGCATTTT; CDR3aa: CASSTSSYNSNQPQHF
d_gene: NA; j_gene: TRBJ2-1; abundance: NA; v_gene: TRBV9; CDR3nt: TGTGCCAGCAGCGGGTCGAGAGGGGCTGTCTATGAGCAGTTCTTC; CDR3aa: CASSGSRGAVYEQFF
d_gene: NA; j_gene: TRBJ2-2; abundance: once; v_gene: TRBV7-2; CDR3nt: TGTGCCAGCAGCTTAGAGAGGGACACCGGGGAGCTGTTTTTT; CDR3aa: CASSLERDTGELFF
d_gene: NA; j_gene: TRBJ2-5; abundance: NA; v_gene: TRBV5-8; CDR3nt: TGTGCCAGCAGTTCCGGGACGAGGGAGACCCAGTACTTC; CDR3aa: CASSSGTRETQYF
d_gene: TRBD2; j_gene: TRBJ2-1; abundance: NA; v_gene: TRBV10-2; CDR3nt: TGCGCCAGCAAAGGGGCGGGGGGCTCCTACAATGAGCAGTTCTTC; CDR3aa: CASKGAGGSYNEQFF
d_gene: NA; j_gene: TRBJ2-1; abundance: NA; v_gene: TRBV29-1; CDR3nt: TGCAGCGTTGACAGAAGCTCCTACAATGAGCAGTTCTTC; CDR3aa: CSVDRSSYNEQFF
d_gene: NA; j_gene: TRBJ1-3; abundance: NA; v_gene: TRBV15; CDR3nt: TGTGCCACCTCGGGGCGAAACACCATATATTTT; CDR3aa: CATSGRNTIYF
d_gene: NA; j_gene: TRBJ2-1; abundance: NA; v_gene: TRBV4-3; CDR3nt: TGCGCCAGCAGCCAAGATGTTTTCGGGGAGCAGTTCTTC; CDR3aa: CASSQDVFGEQFF
d_gene: NA; j_gene: TRBJ1-1; abundance: NA; v_gene: TRBV11-2; CDR3nt: TGTGCCAGCAGCTTAGATCTCCGCACTGAAGCTTTCTTT; CDR3aa: CASSLDLRTEAFF
d_gene: NA; j_gene: TRBJ2-7; abundance: NA; v_gene: TRBV27; CDR3nt: TGTGCCAGCAGTCGGGACCAGGGCTACGAGCAGTACTTC; CDR3aa: CASSRDQGYEQYF
d_gene: NA; j_gene: TRBJ2-7; abundance: NA; v_gene: TRBV4-1; CDR3nt: TGCGCCAGCAGCCAAGAAGCTCAGGTCGTCTCCTACGAGCAGTACTTC; CDR3aa: CASSQEAQVVSYEQYF
d_gene: TRBD1; j_gene: TRBJ1-4; abundance: NA; v_gene: TRBV29-1; CDR3nt: TGCAGCGTAATACAGGGGGCGAGTGAAAAACTGTTTTTT; CDR3aa: CSVIQGASEKLFF
d_gene: NA; j_gene: TRBJ1-5; abundance: NA; v_gene: TRBV4-2; CDR3nt: TGTGCCAGCAGCCAAGACTGGGGCAATCAGCCCCAGCATTTT; CDR3aa: CASSQDWGNQPQHF
d_gene: NA; j_gene: TRBJ2-1; abundance: NA; v_gene: TRBV25-1; CDR3nt: TGTGCCAGCAGTGGATGGGTCGGGGAGTTCTTC; CDR3aa: CASSGWVGEFF
d_gene: NA; j_gene: TRBJ1-5; abundance: NA; v_gene: TRBV15; CDR3nt: TGTGCCACCAGCAGAGACAGGGAGGTTCAGCCCCAGCATTTT; CDR3aa: CATSRDREVQPQHF
d_gene: NA; j_gene: TRBJ1-5; abundance: NA; v_gene: TRBV7-2; CDR3nt: TGTGCCAGCAGCTTAGTCTGGTTTCGGAGCAATCAGCCCCAGCATTTT; CDR3aa: CASSLVWFRSNQPQHF
d_gene: NA; j_gene: TRBJ2-5; abundance: NA; v_gene: TRBV27; CDR3nt: TGTGCCAGCAGTCTTGAGGCGGGGACCTCACAAGAGACCCAGTACTTC; CDR3aa: CASSLEAGTSQETQYF
d_gene: TRBD2; j_gene: TRBJ2-7; abundance: NA; v_gene: TRBV5-1; CDR3nt: TGCGCCAGCAGCTTATACCCGACTAGCGGGGGGGCCGGTAACATGGACGAGCAGTACTTC; CDR3aa: CASSLYPTSGGAGNMDEQYF
d_gene: NA; j_gene: TRBJ2-6; abundance: NA; v_gene: TRBV19; CDR3nt: TGTGCCAGTACAGGGGTAAATACAGGGGCCAACGTCCTGACTTTC; CDR3aa: CASTGVNTGANVLTF
d_gene: NA; j_gene: TRBJ2-5; abundance: once; v_gene: TRBV9; CDR3nt: TGTGCCAGCAGCGTAAGGGCGGCGGATGGGGAGACCCAGTACTTC; CDR3aa: CASSVRAADGETQYF
d_gene: NA; j_gene: TRBJ2-2; abundance: NA; v_gene: TRBV4-3; CDR3nt: TGCGCCAGCAGCCGCGACCTCAGGGAGCAGGACACCGGGGAGCTGTTTTTT; CDR3aa: CASSRDLREQDTGELFF
d_gene: NA; j_gene: TRBJ2-1; abundance: NA; v_gene: TRBV19; CDR3nt: TGTGCCAGTACGAGACAGGCCACCTACAATGAGCAGTTCTTC; CDR3aa: CASTRQATYNEQFF
d_gene: NA; j_gene: TRBJ2-2; abundance: NA; v_gene: TRBV15; CDR3nt: TGTGCCACCAGCACCCTCCCCAAGGGAACCGGGGAGCTGTTTTTT; CDR3aa: CATSTLPKGTGELFF
d_gene: NA; j_gene: TRBJ1-2; abundance: NA; v_gene: TRBV2; CDR3nt: TGTGCCAGCAGTGCCGGGACTCTGGATGGCTACACCTTC; CDR3aa: CASSAGTLDGYTF
d_gene: TRBD1; j_gene: TRBJ1-1; abundance: NA; v_gene: TRBV27; CDR3nt: TGTGCCAGCAGTTTATTGGGACAGGGGCGAAACACTGAAGCTTTCTTT; CDR3aa: CASSLLGQGRNTEAFF
d_gene: NA; j_gene: TRBJ1-4; abundance: NA; v_gene: TRBV25-1; CDR3nt: TGTGCCAGCAGCATGACAGTGGGAACGGGTAAACTGTTTTTT; CDR3aa: CASSMTVGTGKLFF
d_gene: NA; j_gene: TRBJ1-4; abundance: NA; v_gene: TRBV6-7; CDR3nt: TGTGCCAGCAGTTTTCTCCCGAAGGGACACCTAAATGAAAAACTGTTTTTT; CDR3aa: CASSFLPKGHLNEKLFF
d_gene: NA; j_gene: TRBJ2-3; abundance: NA; v_gene: TRBV5-4; CDR3nt: TGTGCCAGCAGCACCAAAGATACGCAGTATTTT; CDR3aa: CASSTKDTQYF
d_gene: NA; j_gene: TRBJ1-2; abundance: NA; v_gene: TRBV12-5; CDR3nt: TGTGCTAGTGGTACCTGGGGGGTTAACTATGGCTACACCTTC; CDR3aa: CASGTWGVNYGYTF
d_gene: TRBD1; j_gene: TRBJ2-7; abundance: NA; v_gene: TRBV5-4; CDR3nt: TGTGCCAGCAGCTTGACGGGAGGTCCGGGACAGGGGGCGCGATACGAGCAGTACTTC; CDR3aa: CASSLTGGPGQGARYEQYF
d_gene: TRBD1; j_gene: TRBJ1-4; abundance: few; v_gene: TRBV9; CDR3nt: TGTGCCAGCACGAAACAGGACAGGGAAGGAAAACTGTTTTTT; CDR3aa: CASTKQDREGKLFF
d_gene: TRBD1; j_gene: TRBJ1-6; abundance: NA; v_gene: TRBV11-3; CDR3nt: TGTGCCAGCAGCACCCAGACAGGGTCACCCCTCCACTTT; CDR3aa: CASSTQTGSPLHF
d_gene: NA; j_gene: TRBJ2-2; abundance: NA; v_gene: TRBV7-2; CDR3nt: TGTGCCAGCAGCTTAGGTGGGGTGAACACCGGGGAGCTGTTTTTT; CDR3aa: CASSLGGVNTGELFF
d_gene: TRBD2; j_gene: TRBJ2-2; abundance: NA; v_gene: TRBV7-3; CDR3nt: TGTGCCAGCAGCTTAAGACCTAGCGGGAGGGCCGGCGGGGAGCTGTTTTTT; CDR3aa: CASSLRPSGRAGGELFF
d_gene: NA; j_gene: TRBJ2-1; abundance: NA; v_gene: TRBV9; CDR3nt: TGTGCCAGCAGCTCTCTACCCATGACTCGACGCTCCTACAATGAGCAGTTCTTC; CDR3aa: CASSSLPMTRRSYNEQFF
d_gene: TRBD1; j_gene: TRBJ1-2; abundance: NA; v_gene: TRBV7-2; CDR3nt: TGTGCCAGCAGCCCAGGGGGGTGGAGTGGCTACACCTTC; CDR3aa: CASSPGGWSGYTF
d_gene: NA; j_gene: TRBJ2-1; abundance: NA; v_gene: TRBV19; CDR3nt: TGTGCCAGTAGTAGGGACGGTATCTCCTACAATGAGCAGTTCTTC; CDR3aa: CASSRDGISYNEQFF
d_gene: TRBD1; j_gene: TRBJ2-1; abundance: NA; v_gene: TRBV5-1; CDR3nt: TGCGCCAGCAGCCTCTCGGGACAGGGAGAATTCTTC; CDR3aa: CASSLSGQGEFF
d_gene: TRBD1; j_gene: TRBJ2-3; abundance: NA; v_gene: TRBV19; CDR3nt: TGTGCCAGTAGTAATATAGACAGGGCAGATACGCAGTATTTT; CDR3aa: CASSNIDRADTQYF
d_gene: NA; j_gene: TRBJ1-1; abundance: NA; v_gene: TRBV6-6; CDR3nt: TGTGCCAGCAGTTACGCAACGAGCCGCACTGAAGCTTTCTTT; CDR3aa: CASSYATSRTEAFF
d_gene: TRBD2; j_gene: TRBJ2-2; abundance: NA; v_gene: TRBV4-2; CDR3nt: TGTGCCAGCAGCCCCTTAGGGGGAAGCGGGGGTCTGAACACCGGGGAGCTGTTTTTT; CDR3aa: CASSPLGGSGGLNTGELFF
d_gene: TRBD1; j_gene: TRBJ1-2; abundance: NA; v_gene: TRBV11-2; CDR3nt: TGTGCCAGCAGCTTACAAGGGACAGACGGCTACACCTTC; CDR3aa: CASSLQGTDGYTF